These 30 T cell receptor beta chains came from one sample sequenced in a study of CD8 T cells in ankylosing spondylitis. General study findings and limits: Ankylosing spondylitis blood appeared to be characterized by a TCR beta motif of several highly homologous variants.

These receptors' targets are unknown. MiXCR, applied by TCRdb to the 5' RACE reads, yields one record per CDR3 protein. Of some 800,000 distinct CDR3 sequences listed, about an eighth are singletons. Specimen: blood, either unsorted or a sorted T cell fraction (not recorded which). Source of these receptors: a male donor with ankylosing spondylitis.

This clonotype occurred many times. In nucleotides, the CDR3 is TGCAGTGCAAGGACAGGGGGCGGCTACACCTTC. The encoded protein is CSARTGGGYTF. The genes are TRBV20-1 and TRBJ1-2, with 11 bases identical to TRBD1. CDR3 length equals 11 residues. Trimming cost V 6 bases and J 8 bases; bases outside gene matches: 2. CDR1 and CDR2 from the germline V gene are DFQATT and SNEGSKA (reference sequence).

The chain joins TRBV29-1 to TRBJ1-4; TRBD1 is a possible D gene (5 bases). CDR1 and CDR2 (germline): SQVTM, ANQGSEA. Trimming shortened V by 7 bases and J by 4 bases, and 13 bases separated the two germline ends. CDR3 length: 13 amino acids. CDR3 amino acids: CSGEGILNEKLFF. The CDR3, as DNA: TGCAGCGGCGAGGGGATCCTTAATGAAAAACTGTTTTTT.

This clonotype was counted only a few times. This rearrangement joins TRBV4-3 to TRBJ1-2; 7 positions agree with TRBD1. V trimming: 0 bases; J trimming: 4 bases; junction bases outside the gene matches: 8. The CDR3 extends over 16 amino acids. Germline V gives CDR1 LGHNA, CDR2 YSLEER. CDR3 DNA sequence: TGCGCCAGCAGCCAAGATCTTCGGGGGGACAGCTATGGCTACACCTTC. This sequence encodes CASSQDLRGDSYGYTF.

In the case of this clonotype: This may be a read error: a much more frequent sequence differs by one nucleotide. The chain has TRBV5-1 and TRBJ2-7; D unresolved. CDR1 and CDR2 (germline): SGHRS, YFSETQ. The CDR3 sequence is 14 residues long. V lost 1 base, J lost 0 bases, and 8 bases lay in between. In DNA form, the CDR3 reads TGCGCCAGCAGCTTGATCAGGAGCTCCTACGAGCAGTACTTC. Its protein product is CASSLIRSSYEQYF.

The sample holds many counts of this clonotype. The chain links TRBV5-5 to TRBJ2-1; D remains unclear. CDR1 is SGHKS, CDR2 YYEKEE, per germline (reference sequence). CDR3 length equals 13 residues. The V and J ends lost 4 bases and 6 bases respectively, with 11 bases between them. CDR3 sequence reads: CASSRVSGNEQFF. The CDR3 region has the DNA TGTGCCAGCAGCCGCGTCAGTGGCAATGAGCAGTTCTTC.

The CDR3 protein is CAGRGGTSGLGQFF. The CDR3 DNA follows: TGTGCCGGGAGAGGGGGAACTAGTGGCCTGGGGCAGTTCTTC. The gene calls are TRBV2 and TRBJ2-1, with D possibly being TRBD1 (6 bases). The CDR3 sequence is 14 residues long. V lost 11 bases, J lost 12 bases, and 26 bases lay in between. CDR1 and CDR2 from the germline V gene are SNHLY and FYNNEI.

The chain recombines TRBV20-1 with TRBJ2-7, with D possibly being TRBD1 or TRBD2 (6 bases each). CDR3 length: 13 amino acids. CDR1 DFQATT and CDR2 SNEGSKA come from the germline V gene (reference sequence). The germline V and J ends were trimmed by 4 bases and 2 bases, with 12 bases remaining between them. The CDR3 sequence: CSANRGPTYEQYF. The DNA of the CDR3 is TGCAGTGCTAATCGGGGGCCGACCTACGAGCAGTACTTC.

Here the CDR3 reads CASSLVYRVVEQYF. The CDR3 nucleotides are TGTGCCAGCAGCTTAGTTTACAGGGTGGTCGAGCAGTACTTC. The chain has TRBV7-2 and TRBJ2-7; D might be TRBD1 (6 bases). Germline lookup yields CDR1 SGHTA and CDR2 FQGNSA. The CDR3 totals 14 residues. The germline V and J ends were trimmed by 1 base and 6 bases, with 13 bases remaining between them.

This clonotype occurred a few times. V and J are TRBV10-3 and TRBJ1-2; a weak D match, TRBD1 (5 bases). Trimming removed 4 bases from V and 6 bases from J, with 12 bases in between. The CDR3 has 13 residues. Per the germline V gene, CDR1 is ENHRY and CDR2 is SYGVKD. In DNA form, the CDR3 reads TGTGCCATCAGTGTTTCAGGGAAAAATGGCTACACCTTC. Translating it yields CAISVSGKNGYTF.

The chain joins TRBV7-2 to TRBJ2-5; D is possibly TRBD2 (5 bases). Germline V CDR1 and CDR2: SGHTA, FQGNSA. The ends were cut back, 1 base at V and 12 bases at J, with 12 bases in the middle. The CDR3 runs to 12 residues. As DNA, the CDR3 is TGTGCCAGCAGCTTAGAGGGCACCGGGAAGTACTTC. Translating it yields CASSLEGTGKYF.

This clonotype was counted only a few times. V usage is TRBV20-1 and J usage is TRBJ2-5; D unclear. The CDR3 extends over 13 amino acids. The germline V gene has CDR1 DFQATT and CDR2 SNEGSKA (reference sequence). Trimming cost V 5 bases and J 1 base, with 11 bases left between them. The CDR3 is CSAPDALQETQYF. CDR3 nucleotide sequence: TGCAGTGCTCCCGACGCGCTCCAAGAGACCCAGTACTTC.

The CDR3 nucleotides read TGCAGTGCTAGTAACCTAGGGAGTTACGGCTACACCTTC. Protein sequence: CSASNLGSYGYTF. This chain connects TRBV20-1 to TRBJ1-2; D is ambiguous. The V and J ends lost 3 bases and 8 bases respectively, with 16 bases between them. Per the germline V gene, CDR1 is DFQATT and CDR2 is SNEGSKA (reference sequence). The CDR3 spans 13 residues.

The DNA of the CDR3 is TGTGCCAGCACCGACCAGTCCGGGAGGGCCGCTGAGCAGTTCTTC. It translates to CASTDQSGRAAEQFF. This chain links TRBV28 with TRBJ2-1; 8 positions match TRBD2. This CDR3 region has 15 residues. Trimming cost V 7 bases and J 9 bases; bases outside gene matches: 14. Germline V lookup: CDR1 MDHEN, CDR2 SYDVKM.

V gene TRBV19 combines with J gene TRBJ2-1; unclear D gene. This CDR3 contains 11 residues. Looked up from germline, CDR1 is LNHDA and CDR2 is SQIVND (reference sequence). Between the trimmed V and J ends, which lost 2 bases and 10 bases, there was a span of 6 bases. In DNA form, the CDR3 reads TGTGCCAGTAGTATAAGGGCAGAGCAGTTCTTC. Residues: CASSIRAEQFF.

This clonotype was counted a few times. The V call is TRBV6-5, the J call TRBJ2-2, with D possibly being TRBD1 (6 bases). CDR1 is MNHEY, CDR2 SVGAGI, per germline. The CDR3 length is 15 residues. The V gene lost 5 bases and the J gene lost 0 bases, with 10 bases spanning the gap. As DNA, the CDR3 is TGTGCCAGCAGTAACAGGGTCGCGAACACCGGGGAGCTGTTTTTT. It yields the protein CASSNRVANTGELFF.

The V and J genes are TRBV30 and TRBJ2-5; D not resolved. This CDR3 has 9 amino acids. The V end was cut by 7 bases, the J end by 5 bases, with 5 bases between. Germline CDR1 reads GTSNPN; CDR2 reads SVGIG (reference sequence). This chain's CDR3 is CAFSETQYF. The CDR3 bases are TGTGCCTTTTCGGAGACCCAGTACTTC.

V is TRBV6-5 and J is TRBJ1-2; TRBD1 matches 7 bases. The CDR3 consists of 14 residues. V lost 4 bases, J lost 6 bases, and 8 bases stayed unmatched. Per germline, CDR1 MNHEY and CDR2 SVGAGI. This CDR3 reads CASSWGRGWNGYTF. The CDR3 coding sequence is TGTGCCAGCAGTTGGGGCAGGGGGTGGAATGGCTACACCTTC.

The chain carries TRBV7-8 and TRBJ2-1; 9 positions match TRBD1. CDR3 length: 11 residues. Germline V gene data show CDR1 as SGHVS and CDR2 as FQNEAQ. J lost 15 bases, V lost 5 bases, and 5 bases had no gene match. The CDR3 nucleotides read TGTGCCAGCAGCCGGGGACAGGGATGGTTCTTC. Translating gives CASSRGQGWFF.

This clonotype has a count of ten or more. The chain joins TRBV2 to TRBJ2-2; D is unclear. The length of the CDR3 is 14 residues. Germline V gene sequence: CDR1 SNHLY, CDR2 FYNNEI. V dropped 3 bases and J dropped 2 bases, with 7 bases sitting between them. The CDR3 region has the DNA TGTGCCAGCAGTGACCGGCCAAACACCGGGGAGCTGTTTTTT. Translating gives CASSDRPNTGELFF.

This clonotype was detected a few times. This sequence joins TRBV5-1 and TRBJ2-1; no clear D gene. This CDR3 spans 14 amino acids. Germline loops: CDR1 SGHRS, CDR2 YFSETQ. Trimming left V 1 base short and J 7 bases short, with 12 bases between. CDR3 loop: CASSLLQASNEQFF. The CDR3 nucleotides read TGCGCCAGCAGCTTGTTGCAGGCTTCGAATGAGCAGTTCTTC.

This clonotype was recorded many times. The V gene is TRBV4-3, the J gene TRBJ2-7, with TRBD2 identical over 8 bases. Per germline, CDR1 LGHNA and CDR2 YSLEER. This CDR3 is built from 16 residues. V trimming: 0 bases; J trimming: 5 bases; junction bases outside the gene matches: 9. CDR3 amino acids: CASSQDQSGSGHEQYF. CDR3 DNA sequence: TGCGCCAGCAGCCAAGATCAGAGCGGGAGTGGTCACGAGCAGTACTTC.

The chain has TRBV7-9 and TRBJ2-2; D is ambiguous. Germline V lookup: CDR1 SEHNR, CDR2 FQNEAQ (reference sequence). The V and J ends lost 3 bases and 0 bases respectively, with 8 bases between them. This CDR3 has 15 residues. The chain's CDR3 is CASSFRTPNTGELFF. CDR3 nucleotides: TGTGCCAGCAGCTTCCGCACCCCGAACACCGGGGAGCTGTTTTTT.

This clonotype was observed many times. The gene calls are TRBV20-1 and TRBJ1-2; 12 bases are a match to TRBD1. Germline CDR1 reads DFQATT; CDR2 reads SNEGSKA (reference sequence). The CDR3 has 11 residues. As DNA, the CDR3 is TGCAGGGGGACAGGGGGCGCAGGCTACACCTTC. It codes for CRGTGGAGYTF.

This clonotype was observed a few times. This rearrangement joins TRBV20-1 to TRBJ1-6; possible D gene TRBD1, 5 bases. Germline CDR1 DFQATT, CDR2 SNEGSKA (reference sequence). V was cut by 1 base and J by 6 bases, with 10 bases left in between. The CDR3 length is 14 residues. This chain's CDR3 is CSARVGTANSPLHF. CDR3 DNA sequence: TGCAGTGCTAGAGTTGGGACGGCTAATTCACCCCTCCACTTT.

This clonotype appeared a few times. V usage is TRBV24-1 and J usage is TRBJ2-7, with D tentatively TRBD1 (5 bases). Per germline, CDR1 KGHDR and CDR2 SFDVKD. The CDR3 runs to 13 residues. V lost 5 bases, J lost 2 bases, and 9 bases lay in between. The chain's CDR3 is CATSGRQTYEQYF. In DNA form, the CDR3 reads TGTGCCACCAGTGGTCGACAGACCTACGAGCAGTACTTC.

There are many counts of this clonotype. The chain couples TRBV28 to TRBJ1-5; perhaps TRBD1 as D (6 bases). The CDR3 runs 14 residues. Germline CDR1 MDHEN, CDR2 SYDVKM. The V and J ends lost 5 bases and 2 bases respectively, with 10 bases between them. The CDR3 DNA reads TGTGCCAGCAGTGAGCGACAGGGCAATCAGCCCCAGCATTTT. Translating it yields CASSERQGNQPQHF.

The rearrangement joins TRBV5-1 to TRBJ2-1; 11 bases agree with TRBD2. The length of the CDR3 is 15 residues. The junction had 4 bases not matched to a gene; V was cut back by 0 bases and J by 8 bases. In germline, CDR1 is SGHRS, CDR2 YFSETQ. DNA for the CDR3: TGCGCCAGCAGCTTGGGGACTAGCGGGTTAGATGAGCAGTTCTTC. Translating it yields CASSLGTSGLDEQFF.

This clonotype was seen at least ten times. The chain employs TRBV10-3 and TRBJ1-6; the D gene is possibly TRBD1 (5 bases). The length of the CDR3 is 12 residues. Deletions cut 10 bases from V and 8 bases from J, with 12 bases between. Germline assignment: CDR1 ENHRY and CDR2 SYGVKD. CDR3 residues: CATQRGDSPLHF. Here the CDR3 DNA reads TGTGCCACCCAGAGGGGAGATTCACCCCTCCACTTT.

This chain connects TRBV7-9 to TRBJ2-2; 8 bases align to TRBD2. Germline V gene sequence: CDR1 SEHNR, CDR2 FQNEAQ (reference sequence). The CDR3 is made up of 16 amino acids. V dropped 1 base and J dropped 3; count of bases not matched to a gene: 4. CDR3 region: CASSLDPGRDTGELFF. The DNA of the CDR3 is TGTGCCAGCAGCTTAGATCCCGGGAGGGACACCGGGGAGCTGTTTTTT.

The count of this clonotype is one. This rearrangement joins TRBV6-1 to TRBJ2-5; D is possibly TRBD2 (6 bases). This CDR3 comprises 13 residues. CDR1 MNHNS and CDR2 SASEGT come from the germline V gene. Deletions cut 7 bases from V and 5 bases from J, with 14 bases between. This CDR3 is CASNHGTGETQYF. The CDR3 DNA sequence: TGTGCCAGCAATCATGGGACTGGGGAGACCCAGTACTTC.